This TCR beta chain was identified during a study of tumor and adjacent non-tumor tissue in lung cancer. A modified ARM-PCR protocol with three rounds of nested PCR amplified TCRbeta. TCRdb analysed the multiplex PCR reads with MiXCR anew, one entry per CDR3 protein. The profile covers about 70,000 distinct CDR3 sequences, with 73% appearing a single time and approximately 28% taken by the ten largest. The CDR3 contains 10 residues. The germline V gene has CDR1 MNHEY and CDR2 SVGAGI. General study findings and limits: Normal lung showed higher cumulative top 100 clone frequency than tumor.

On this clonotype itself: Antigen unknown. Germline is not matched at one junction end, which may reflect a read error.

RNA was extracted from bulk tissue without any cell sorting. Sequencing was carried out using lung tumor tissue. The V gene is TRBV6-5, the J gene TRBJ2-7; D is perhaps TRBD2 (5 bases). This receptor was identified in a man aged 60 to 75 with non-small cell lung cancer. CDR3 in DNA: TGTGCCACCGGCGACTACGAGCAATACTTC. Encoded protein: CATGDYEQYF.